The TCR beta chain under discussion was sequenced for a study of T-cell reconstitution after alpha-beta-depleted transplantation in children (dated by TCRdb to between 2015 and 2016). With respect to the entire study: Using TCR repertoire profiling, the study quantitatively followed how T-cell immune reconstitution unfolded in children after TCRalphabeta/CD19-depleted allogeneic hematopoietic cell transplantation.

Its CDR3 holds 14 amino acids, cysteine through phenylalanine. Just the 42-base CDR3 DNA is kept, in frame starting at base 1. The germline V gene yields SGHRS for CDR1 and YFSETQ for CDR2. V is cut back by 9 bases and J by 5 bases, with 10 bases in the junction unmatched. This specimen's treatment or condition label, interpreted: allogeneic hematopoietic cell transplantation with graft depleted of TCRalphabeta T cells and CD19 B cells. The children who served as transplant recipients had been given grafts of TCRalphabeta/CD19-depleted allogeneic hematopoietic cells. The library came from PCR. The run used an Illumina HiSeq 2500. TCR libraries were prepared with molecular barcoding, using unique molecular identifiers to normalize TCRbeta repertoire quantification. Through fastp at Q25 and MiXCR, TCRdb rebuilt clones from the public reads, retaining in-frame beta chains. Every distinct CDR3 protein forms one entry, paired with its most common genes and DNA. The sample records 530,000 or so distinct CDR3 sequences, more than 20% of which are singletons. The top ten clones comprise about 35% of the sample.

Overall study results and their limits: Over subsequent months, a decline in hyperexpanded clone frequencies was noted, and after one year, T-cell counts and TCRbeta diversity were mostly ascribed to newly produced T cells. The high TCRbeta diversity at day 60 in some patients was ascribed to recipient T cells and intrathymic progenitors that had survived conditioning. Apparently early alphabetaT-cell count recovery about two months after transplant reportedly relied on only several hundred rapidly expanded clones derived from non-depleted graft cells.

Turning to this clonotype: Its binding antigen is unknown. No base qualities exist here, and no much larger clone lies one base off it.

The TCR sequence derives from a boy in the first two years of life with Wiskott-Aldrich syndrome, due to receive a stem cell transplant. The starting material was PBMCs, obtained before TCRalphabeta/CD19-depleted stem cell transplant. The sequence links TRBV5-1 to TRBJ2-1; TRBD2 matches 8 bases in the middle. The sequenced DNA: TGCGCCACCACCCATCCGGGAGGGAACAATGAGCAGTTCTTC. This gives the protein CATTHPGGNNEQFF.